What follows is one T cell receptor (beta chain) and its context. The sample carries other DNA sequences with the same CDR3. TCRdb keeps only in-frame clones here, not all; method: immunoSEQ multiplex PCR. The table has more than 30,000 clones, around 91% seen once. The CDR3 sequence is 14 residues long. Trimming at V came to 6 bases and at J to 1 base, leaving 3 bases not matched to a gene. Germline CDR1 MNHEY, CDR2 SVGAGI. This sample was taken from a study of T cell changes during pregnancy in multiple sclerosis. The sequencing here drew on CD8+ T cells from peripheral blood mononuclear cells, taken in the second trimester of pregnancy. This sequence originates from a female donor with multiple sclerosis, enrolled in a pregnancy study. This chain joins TRBV6-5 and TRBJ1-1; 9 bases agree with TRBD1. The DNA for the CDR3 is TGTGCCAGCAGGAGACAGGGGGGGAACACTGAAGCTTTCTTT. Encoded protein: CASRRQGGNTEAFF.